The following is a T cell receptor (beta chain) sequence with its context. Trimming cost V 5 bases and J 7 bases; bases outside gene matches: 10. This CDR3 comprises 16 residues. The germline CDR1 and CDR2 sequences are SNHLY and FYNNEI. The data stem from a study of T cells in Graves' hyperthyroidism and ophthalmopathy. When ophthalmopathy did not progress within 18 months, Graves' hyperthyroidism was considered stable. Amplification targeted TCR beta CDR3 regions from RNA transcripts. The HTBI primer set was used in a first-round RT-PCR of the TCR CDR3. MiXCR was run by TCRdb on the multiplex PCR reads, yielding one entry per CDR3 protein. The table has 750,000 to 950,000 distinct CDR3 sequences, about two fifths seen once.

This chain connects TRBV2 to TRBJ1-6; TRBD1 aligns across 8 bases. This receptor was taken from a man aged 18-30 years with Graves' hyperthyroidism. Material: blood. The CDR3 spells CASSSATGELNSPLHF. CDR3 DNA sequence: TGTGCCAGCAGTTCTGCGACAGGGGAGTTAAATTCACCCCTCCACTTT. Based on the CDR3 plus reference TRBV2 and TRBJ1-6, the full variable domain is EPEVTQTPSHQVTQMGQEVILRCVPISNHLYFYWYRQILGQKVEFLVSFYNNEISEKSEIFDDQFSVERPDGSNFTLKIRSTKLEDSAMYFCASSSATGELNSPLHFGNGTRLTVT.